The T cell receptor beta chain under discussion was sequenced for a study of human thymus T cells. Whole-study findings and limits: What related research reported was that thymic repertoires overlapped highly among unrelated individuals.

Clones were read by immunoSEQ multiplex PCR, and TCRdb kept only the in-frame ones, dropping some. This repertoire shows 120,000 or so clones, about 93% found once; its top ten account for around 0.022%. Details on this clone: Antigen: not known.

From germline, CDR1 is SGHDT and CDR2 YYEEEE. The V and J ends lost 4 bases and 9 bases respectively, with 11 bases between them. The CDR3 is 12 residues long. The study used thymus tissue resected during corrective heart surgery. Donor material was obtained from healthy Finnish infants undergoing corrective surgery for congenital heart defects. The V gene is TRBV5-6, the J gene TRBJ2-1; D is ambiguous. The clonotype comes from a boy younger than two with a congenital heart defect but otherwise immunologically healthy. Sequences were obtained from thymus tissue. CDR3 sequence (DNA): TGTGCCAGCAGCCGCTGGAATACTGAGCAGTTCTTC. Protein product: CASSRWNTEQFF.